The 6 T cell receptor beta chains presented below share a single source sample, sequenced in a study of human T cells and chemical hapten exposure. TCRdb reprocessed the RACE reads via MiXCR and lists one record per CDR3 protein. Of some 100,000 distinct CDR3 sequences detected, around 9.3% appear once; the ten largest clones hold approximately 2%. The time point is: patch test 2, 6 weeks after DPC sensitization. Stated treatment: therapeutic diphenylcyclopropenone sensitization with weekly scalp DPC. The sequences come from whole blood, collected in connection with sensitization to the hapten diphenylcyclopropenone (DPC). The source of these receptors is a woman aged 40-49 years with alopecia areata. Some clones in this sample may be carry-over from other donors' samples.

This clonotype was seen more than once but under ten times. The rearrangement uses TRBV3-1 and TRBJ2-3, with a tentative D call TRBD2 (5 bases). Per germline, CDR1 LGHDT and CDR2 YNNKEL (reference sequence). This CDR3 contains 15 residues. V was trimmed by 4 bases and J by 3 bases, leaving 14 bases between them. CDR3 protein: CASSLAGILTDTQYF. CDR3 DNA: TGTGCCAGCAGCCTAGCCGGGATTTTGACAGATACGCAGTATTTT.

This clonotype showed up many times. This chain connects TRBV20-1 to TRBJ2-1; TRBD1 matches 10 bases. CDR3 length equals 15 residues. The ends lost 6 bases at V and 3 bases at J; junction bases unmatched: 8. Germline V gives CDR1 DFQATT, CDR2 SNEGSKA (reference sequence). The CDR3 sequence: CSAREGQGVYNEQFF. CDR3 DNA: TGCAGTGCGCGTGAAGGACAGGGGGTCTACAATGAGCAGTTCTTC.

The gene calls are TRBV20-1 and TRBJ1-2; D is uncertain. V lost 0 bases, J lost 4 bases, and 6 bases lay in between. Germline V gene data show CDR1 as DFQATT and CDR2 as SNEGSKA (reference sequence). CDR3 length equals 12 residues. The CDR3 bases are TGCAGTGCTAGAGACGGGCCCTATGGCTACACCTTC. The encoded protein is CSARDGPYGYTF.

The table lists this clonotype with a few counts. The V and J genes are TRBV11-1 and TRBJ1-1, with D uncertain. The V gene's germline CDR1 is SGHAT and CDR2 FQDESV (reference sequence). The CDR3 is 14 residues long. V lost 6 bases and J lost 0, with 11 bases in between. For the CDR3, the DNA is TGTGCCAGCAGACCGACTGACATGAACACTGAAGCTTTCTTT. Translated: CASRPTDMNTEAFF.

The J gene is TRBJ2-7, the V gene TRBV10-3, with D unresolved. The germline V and J ends were trimmed by 3 bases and 2 bases, with 5 bases remaining between them. The CDR3 spans 12 residues. Germline V gene sequence: CDR1 ENHRY, CDR2 SYGVKD. CDR3 sequence reads: CAISDTAYEQYF. As DNA, the CDR3 is TGTGCCATCAGTGACACGGCCTACGAGCAGTACTTC.

This clonotype was recorded many times. The V call is TRBV6-2 or TRBV6-3, the J call TRBJ1-5, with D perhaps TRBD1 (5 bases). The CDR3 is 13 amino acids. The V end lost 4 bases, the J end lost 1 base, and 5 bases lay between the germline ends. Germline values: CDR1 MNHEY, CDR2 SVGEGT. CDR3 nucleotide sequence: TGTGCCAGCAGTTGGGGCAGCAATCAGCCCCAGCATTTT. As protein: CASSWGSNQPQHF.